This T cell receptor beta chain was obtained from a study of CD8 T cells in Susac syndrome. RNA was extracted with the RNeasy kit, and a quantity of about 0.45 to 1 ug was reverse transcribed using random hexamers. TCRdb fed the immunoSEQ multiplex PCR reads into MiXCR, producing one record per CDR3 protein. The sample includes fewer than 200,000 distinct CDR3 sequences, 94% of them seen just once. The CDR3 sequence is 16 residues long. With 0 bases removed from V and 9 bases from J, the gap between germline ends came to 22 bases. The germline gives CDR1 SGDLS, CDR2 YYNGEE. The origin of this receptor is a human donor with Susac syndrome. The chain combines TRBV9 with TRBJ2-7, with D perhaps TRBD2 (7 bases). Material for sequencing was CD4+ T cells from PBMCs. The CDR3 region is CASSVEPRGQATRQYF. The CDR3 coding sequence is TGTGCCAGCAGCGTAGAACCGCGGGGGCAAGCTACGAGGCAGTACTTC.